This TCR beta chain was obtained from a study of spatial heterogeneity in lung cancer. Points from the study as a whole: Mutation tallies in tumors tracked expanded intratumoral alpha and beta TCR counts.

This clonotype is medium-sized (0.01 to 0.1%) in the sample. Antigen: not known. Since the library was made to target alpha chains, this beta chain is a stray read and its abundance is not meaningful. The V end was cut by 7 bases, the J end by 5 bases, with 15 bases between. CDR3 length: 13 residues. Germline assignment: CDR1 SQVTM and CDR2 ANQGSEA. Via MiXCR, TCRdb re-called the 5' RACE reads, giving one row per CDR3 protein. The sample lists about 11,000 distinct CDR3 sequences, roughly 5.2% occurring once. Sample time point: sample taken at primary tumor resection. Samples were donated by 72 untreated early-stage non-small cell lung cancer patients. Sequencing of whole RNA from tumor, nontumor lung or frozen PBMC involved no sorting.

The sequencing here drew on lung tumor tissue, taken at surgery. This receptor was identified in a male donor with early-stage non-small cell lung cancer. This chain connects TRBV29-1 to TRBJ2-1; unclear D gene. In DNA form, the CDR3 reads TGCAGCGCAGCACAAGCGCTAAACAATGAGCAGTTCTTC. Translation gives CSAAQALNNEQFF.